Listed below are T cell receptor beta chains from one sample, sequenced in a study of T-cell reconstitution after alpha-beta-depleted transplantation in children. TCRdb reprocessed the PCR reads with MiXCR, giving one entry per CDR3 protein. The data hold some 300,000 distinct CDR3 sequences, with about 9.5% observed a single time. The material was PBMCs, obtained before TCRalphabeta/CD19-depleted stem cell transplant. The source is a boy under two years old with acute myeloid leukemia, due to receive a stem cell transplant. Each CDR3 is given with its conserved first and last residue. The D gene is left open where the match is weak. The size of a clone is reported for some rows only, either as once, few or many, or as a class for expanded clones.

V gene,J gene,clone size,D gene,CDR3 DNA,CDR3 protein
TRBV2,TRBJ2-3,many,.,TGTGCCAGCAGTGAACGAAGCACAGATACGCAGTATTTT,CASSERSTDTQYF
TRBV7-2,TRBJ2-7,few,TRBD2,TGTGCCAGCAGCTTGACTAGCGGGAGTCTCTACGAGCAGTACTTC,CASSLTSGSLYEQYF
TRBV7-2,TRBJ2-7,.,TRBD2,TGTGCCAGCAGCACCGGACTAGCGGGAGGGGATGAGCAGTACTTC,CASSTGLAGGDEQYF
TRBV6-5,TRBJ2-5,many,.,TGTGCCAGCAGTCCGCGTCTCAGGGTTGAGGTCCAAGAGACCCAGTACTTC,CASSPRLRVEVQETQYF
TRBV7-2,TRBJ1-1,few,.,TGTGCCAGCAGCTTAGCGGGGATAAGGGACACTGAAGCTTTCTTT,CASSLAGIRDTEAFF
TRBV3-1,TRBJ2-7,few,.,TGTGCCAGCAGCCAAGAGAATGAGGGAAACGAGCAGTACTTC,CASSQENEGNEQYF
TRBV28,TRBJ1-3,many,.,TGTGCCAGCAGCTTGTTCCGCAACTCTGGAAACACCATATATTTT,CASSLFRNSGNTIYF
TRBV28,TRBJ1-5,.,.,TGTGCCAGCAGGGTCAGTAGTAGCAATCAGCCCCAGCATTTT,CASRVSSSNQPQHF
TRBV4-1,TRBJ2-2,many,.,TGCGCCAGCAGCCAAATTCAGGGTGCGGGCGGGGAGCTGTTTTTT,CASSQIQGAGGELFF
TRBV6-5,TRBJ2-3,.,TRBD2,TGTGCCAGCAGTTACTCGGGGCGGGGGTTCGGCGATACGCAGTATTTT,CASSYSGRGFGDTQYF
TRBV5-1,TRBJ1-5,many,.,TGCGCCAGCAGCTTGCACGGGGTTGGCAATCAGCCCCAGCATTTT,CASSLHGVGNQPQHF
TRBV11-2,TRBJ2-1,many,TRBD2,TGTGCCAGCAGCTCCCCCACTGGGCTAGCGGGGGACTACTCCTACAATGAGCAGTTCTTC,CASSSPTGLAGDYSYNEQFF
TRBV20-1,TRBJ2-5,many,.,TGCAGTGCTCCAGGGTTTGGGGAGACCCAGTACTTC,CSAPGFGETQYF
TRBV13,TRBJ2-3,many,TRBD2,TGTGCCAGCAGCTGGTCCGTCGGACTAGCGGGAGGGCGCACAGATACGCAGTATTTT,CASSWSVGLAGGRTDTQYF
TRBV20-1,TRBJ1-1,.,TRBD1,TGCAGTGCCCTAATTCCAGGGGGTGACACTGACGCTTTCTTT,CSALIPGGDTDAFF
TRBV5-1,TRBJ1-1,many,TRBD1,TGCGCCAGCAGCTTGGACAGGGGGCGCGGAGCTTTCTTT,CASSLDRGRGAFF
TRBV7-2,TRBJ1-1,many,.,TGTGCCAGCAGTCATCAGGGAACCGAAGCTTTCTTT,CASSHQGTEAFF
TRBV24-1,TRBJ2-5,few,TRBD1,TGTGCCACAAATTCCCTGTTTGGACAGGGGGCTGGTCCGCGCCACGCGGGAGGAGAGACCCAGTACTTC,CATNSLFGQGAGPRHAGGETQYF
TRBV3-1,TRBJ2-1,many,.,TGTGCCAGCAGCCAAGGAGGAGGTGGCAATGAGCAGTTCTTC,CASSQGGGGNEQFF
TRBV11-2,TRBJ2-1,.,.,TGTGCCAGCAGGAGCCTAGGGGGGGGCCCCTTCTCCTACAATGAGCAGTTCTTC,CASRSLGGGPFSYNEQFF
TRBV5-1,TRBJ2-7,many,.,TGCGCCAGCAGCTCGTCCAGGGTCTATGAGCAGTACTTC,CASSSSRVYEQYF
TRBV28,TRBJ2-1,few,TRBD2,TGTGCCAGCAGTTTAGGGGGGGGGAACACCGAGCAGTTCTTC,CASSLGGGNTEQFF
TRBV6-1,TRBJ2-1,many,.,TGTGCCAGCTCTCCCGCAGGGCTTAGGAACAATGAGCAGTTCTTC,CASSPAGLRNNEQFF
TRBV9,TRBJ2-6,many,.,TGTGCCAGCAGCGTAACTCGCGTCTCTGGGGCCAACGTCCTGACTTTC,CASSVTRVSGANVLTF
TRBV5-1,TRBJ2-2,many,.,TGCGCCAGCAGCTTGGGGGTCACAGTGAACACCGGGGAGCTGTTTTTT,CASSLGVTVNTGELFF
TRBV27,TRBJ1-2,.,.,TGTGCCAGCAGTTTTGTTGGGGTGGGTTATGGCTACACCTTC,CASSFVGVGYGYTF
TRBV20-1,TRBJ2-3,many,.,TGCAGTGCTAGTATGGGTCTCACAGATACGCAGTATTTT,CSASMGLTDTQYF
TRBV20-1,TRBJ2-1,few,.,TGCAGTGCCCCCCGGGACACTTGGGGTGAGCAGTTCTTC,CSAPRDTWGEQFF